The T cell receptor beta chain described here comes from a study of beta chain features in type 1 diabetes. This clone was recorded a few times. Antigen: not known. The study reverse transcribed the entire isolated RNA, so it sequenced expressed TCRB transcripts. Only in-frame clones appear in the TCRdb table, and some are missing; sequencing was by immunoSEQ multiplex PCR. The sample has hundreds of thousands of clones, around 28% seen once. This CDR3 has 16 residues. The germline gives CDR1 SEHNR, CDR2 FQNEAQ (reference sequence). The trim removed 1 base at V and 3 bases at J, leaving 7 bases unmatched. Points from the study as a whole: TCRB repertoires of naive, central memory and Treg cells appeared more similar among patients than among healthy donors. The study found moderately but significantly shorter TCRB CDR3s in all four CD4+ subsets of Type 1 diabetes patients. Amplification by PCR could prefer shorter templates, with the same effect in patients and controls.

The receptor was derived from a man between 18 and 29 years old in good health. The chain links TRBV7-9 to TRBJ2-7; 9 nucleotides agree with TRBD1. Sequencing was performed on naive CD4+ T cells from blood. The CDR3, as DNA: TGTGCCAGCAGCTTAGGGGGACAGGGATTCAACTACGAGCAGTACTTC. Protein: CASSLGGQGFNYEQYF.